These 17 T cell receptor beta chains share one sample of origin, sequenced in a study of metastatic and nonmetastatic thyroid tumors. Through MiXCR, TCRdb re-clonotyped the PCR reads. The sample includes about 50,000 clones, around 4% seen only once; the top ten take less than 10%. None of the patients had undergone any treatment ahead of thyroid surgery. Source material: blood. The source of these receptors is a female donor with papillary thyroid cancer or a benign thyroid nodule (not recorded which). Some clones in this sample may be carry-over from other donors' samples.

This clone has a single count. A junction boundary mismatches the germline segment, possibly from a read error. The CDR3 DNA reads TGCGCCCGCAGCATCGAGGATGGGCGTCAAGAGACCCAGTACTTC. It encodes CARSIEDGRQETQYF. The chain couples TRBV5-1 to TRBJ2-5, with D hard to call. The germline V gene has CDR1 SGHRS and CDR2 YFSETQ. The CDR3 runs 15 residues.

The rearrangement uses TRBV6-1 and TRBJ2-2, with D possibly matching TRBD1 (6 bases). There are 13 residues in the CDR3. Trimming stripped 6 bases from V and 6 bases from J, with 11 bases between. Per germline, CDR1 MNHNS and CDR2 SASEGT. The CDR3 nucleotides read TGTGCCAGCAGGTCGACAGGTCCCGGGGAGCTGTTTTTT. This codes for CASRSTGPGELFF.

This clone came up many times. The chain employs TRBV12-3 or TRBV12-4 and TRBJ1-2; D remains ambiguous. V was shortened by 7 bases and J by 2 bases, with 11 bases between the two germline ends. The CDR3 runs 13 residues. The DNA of the CDR3 is TGTGCCAGCACAAAGTGGCAGAACTATGGCTACACCTTC. Protein: CASTKWQNYGYTF.

This clone was found many times. The chain recombines TRBV18 with TRBJ2-1; 7 positions match TRBD2. Losses at the gene ends were 2 bases for V and 12 bases for J; bases not matched to a gene: 7. CDR3 size: 13 residues. The V gene's germline CDR1 is KGHSH and CDR2 LQKENI. In DNA, the CDR3 is TGTGCCAGCTCACCATACCAGCGGGAAGGGCAGTTCTTC. Translation: CASSPYQREGQFF.

This clone was detected ten times or more. This CDR3 is CASSYQGAGTEAFF. For the CDR3, the DNA is TGTGCCAGCAGTTATCAGGGGGCAGGGACTGAAGCTTTCTTT. The rearrangement uses TRBV2 and TRBJ1-1; TRBD1 matches 8 bases. The J segment lost 5 bases and the V segment lost 5 bases, leaving 7 bases of the junction unmatched. This CDR3 is 14 amino acids long. Germline V gene sequence: CDR1 SNHLY, CDR2 FYNNEI.

This chain uses TRBV10-1 with TRBJ2-7, with TRBD1 matching over 9 bases. The CDR3 extends over 15 amino acids. The germline V gene encodes CDR1 WNHNN and CDR2 SYGVQD (reference sequence). After removal of 0 bases from V and 4 bases from J, the junction contained 4 bases not matched to a gene. CDR3 amino acids: CASSESGDRAYEQYF. CDR3 bases: TGCGCCAGCAGTGAGTCGGGGGACAGGGCGTACGAGCAGTACTTC.

This chain connects TRBV6-2 or TRBV6-3 to TRBJ1-1; maybe TRBD1 (6 bases). In germline, CDR1 is MNHEY, CDR2 SVGEGT. Trimming pared 0 bases from V and 12 bases from J, leaving 14 bases between. This CDR3 has 13 amino acids. The CDR3 here is CASSYSIGGQTFF. CDR3 sequence (DNA): TGTGCCAGCAGTTACTCGATAGGGGGACAAACTTTCTTT.

This clone was observed once. This rearrangement joins TRBV20-1 to TRBJ1-6; D remains ambiguous. Trimming stripped 1 base from V and 9 bases from J, with 10 bases between. Germline loops: CDR1 DFQATT, CDR2 SNEGSKA (reference sequence). The CDR3 is 13 residues long. CDR3 sequence: CSARGGSGSPLHF. The CDR3 coding sequence is TGCAGTGCTAGAGGCGGGTCGGGTTCACCCCTCCACTTT.

In its sample, this clone was seen a few times. This chain links TRBV10-3 with TRBJ2-7, with 7 bases lining up with TRBD2. CDR3 length equals 13 residues. Germline V CDR1 and CDR2: ENHRY, SYGVKD. V lost 10 bases, J lost 3 bases, and 9 bases stayed unmatched. The CDR3 DNA is TGTGCCAGCCGGGCGGGAGATTACTACGAGCAGTACTTC. Translation: CASRAGDYYEQYF.

This clone was detected many times. CDR3 in amino acids: CASSLEEIQETQYF. The CDR3 DNA reads as TGTGCCAGCAGCTTAGAGGAGATACAAGAGACCCAGTACTTC. The chain recombines TRBV7-9 with TRBJ2-5; D gene ambiguous. V was cut by 1 base and J by 2 bases, with 8 bases left in between. Per the germline V gene, CDR1 is SEHNR and CDR2 is FQNEAQ (reference sequence). This CDR3 comprises 14 residues.

Ten or more counts support this clone. The V gene is TRBV19, the J gene TRBJ2-3; D unresolved. The germline gives CDR1 LNHDA, CDR2 SQIVND (reference sequence). The CDR3 contains 14 residues. Trimming removed 5 bases at V and 4 bases at J, with 13 bases between. The CDR3 DNA sequence: TGTGCCAGTAGTCCCCAGTTCATGTCAGATACGCAGTATTTT. Translating it yields CASSPQFMSDTQYF.

The genes are TRBV24-1 and TRBJ2-1; the D gene could be TRBD1 or TRBD2 (5 bases each). The CDR3 length is 16 residues. V was clipped by 7 bases and J by 5 bases, with 20 bases between them. CDR1 and CDR2 (germline): KGHDR, SFDVKD. The CDR3, as DNA: TGTGCCACCAGCGCCCTTACCGGGACGTCAAACAATGAGCAGTTCTTC. Its protein product is CATSALTGTSNNEQFF.

At least ten counts were recorded for this clone. The genes are TRBV20-1 and TRBJ2-3; TRBD2 might be the D (5 bases). The V end lost 3 bases, the J end lost 0 bases, and 13 bases lay between the germline ends. Germline assignment: CDR1 DFQATT and CDR2 SNEGSKA (reference sequence). The length of the CDR3 is 15 residues. The CDR3 nucleotides read TGCAGTGCTAGTCTGGCAGCGGCAAGCACAGATACGCAGTATTTT. This translates into CSASLAAASTDTQYF.

Ten or more counts support this clone. One end of the junction is discordant with germline, which a read error may explain. Other DNA sequences in this specimen translate into the identical CDR3. The chain couples TRBV5-1 to TRBJ2-1; D uncertain. CDR3 size: 13 residues. The V gene's germline CDR1 is SGHRS and CDR2 YFSETQ. In DNA, the CDR3 is TGCGCCAGCAGCTCCGTTACTTACAATGAACAGTTCTTC. Protein product: CASSSVTYNEQFF.

The CDR3 DNA reads TGTGCCAGCAGCCCAATAGGCTTAGGTTGGGCGAATTCACCCCTCCACTTT. Protein: CASSPIGLGWANSPLHF. V and J are TRBV28 and TRBJ1-6, with D uncertain. Germline V gene data show CDR1 as MDHEN and CDR2 as SYDVKM. CDR3 length: 17 residues. V was trimmed by 6 bases and J by 7 bases, leaving 22 bases between them. The variable domain in full, completed from reference TRBV28 and TRBJ1-6, reads DVKVTQSSRYLVKRTGEKVFLECVQDMDHENMFWYRQDPGLGLRLIYFSYDVKMKEKGDIPEGYSVSREKKERFSLILESASTNQTSMYLCASSPIGLGWANSPLHFGNGTRLTVT.

This chain connects TRBV30 to TRBJ2-7, with 7 bases that match TRBD2. V trimming: 2 bases; J trimming: 7 bases; junction bases outside the gene matches: 14. CDR3 length: 15 amino acids. Germline V gives CDR1 GTSNPN, CDR2 SVGIG (reference sequence). The CDR3 bases are TGTGCCTGGAGTTCCGGGGGATCCCGGGAGGATGAGCAGTACTTC. As protein: CAWSSGGSREDEQYF.

This clone was counted ten times or more. The V and J genes are TRBV3-1 and TRBJ1-3, with no clear D. Germline CDR1 is LGHDT and CDR2 is YNNKEL (reference sequence). This CDR3 contains 14 residues. V was cut by 3 bases and J by 0 bases, with 6 bases left in between. In DNA, the CDR3 is TGTGCCAGCAGCCACATCCGCTCTGGAAACACCATATATTTT. It specifies CASSHIRSGNTIYF.